This TCR beta chain was sequenced during a study of blood T cell repertoires in COVID-19. Study overall: COVID-19 samples collected from the United States, Italy and Spain covered acute and convalescent phases. PBMCs, B-cell-depleted T cells, or T cells were the source of the cDNA or gDNA that made up the material.

Symptom resolution, clearance, or two negative PCRs marked the recovered donors of Cohort 3. TCRdb's table, derived via immunoSEQ multiplex PCR, lists solely in-frame clones and lacks some. This table has a few hundred thousand clones, approximately 85% appearing once. This CDR3 is 13 amino acids long. Germline V gene data show CDR1 as SNHLY and CDR2 as FYNNEI. The V end was cut by 6 bases, the J end by 2 bases, with 10 bases between. The sample consisted of PBMCs or T cells enriched from blood (not recorded which). The source is a woman aged 25 to 39 who had recovered from COVID-19. The chain has TRBV2 and TRBJ1-1; D possibly corresponds to TRBD1 (5 bases). The CDR3 reads CASSRQFNTEAFF. CDR3 DNA sequence: TGTGCCAGCAGCAGACAGTTTAACACTGAAGCTTTCTTT.